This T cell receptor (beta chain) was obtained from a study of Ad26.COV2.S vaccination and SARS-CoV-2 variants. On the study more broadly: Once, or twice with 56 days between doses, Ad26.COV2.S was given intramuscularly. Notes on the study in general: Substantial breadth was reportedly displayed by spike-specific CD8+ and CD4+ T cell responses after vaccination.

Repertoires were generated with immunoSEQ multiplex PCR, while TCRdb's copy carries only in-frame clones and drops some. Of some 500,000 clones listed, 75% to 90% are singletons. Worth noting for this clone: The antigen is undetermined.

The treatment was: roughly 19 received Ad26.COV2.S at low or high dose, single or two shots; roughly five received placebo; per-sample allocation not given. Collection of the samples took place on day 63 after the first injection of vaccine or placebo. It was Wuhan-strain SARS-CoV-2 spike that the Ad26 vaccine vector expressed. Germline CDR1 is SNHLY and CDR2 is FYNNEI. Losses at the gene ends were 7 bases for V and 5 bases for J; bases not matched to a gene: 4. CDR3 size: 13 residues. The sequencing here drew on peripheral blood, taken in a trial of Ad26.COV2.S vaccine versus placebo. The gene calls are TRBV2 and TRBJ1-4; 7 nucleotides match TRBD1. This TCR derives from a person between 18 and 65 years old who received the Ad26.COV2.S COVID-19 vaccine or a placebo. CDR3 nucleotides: TGTGCCAGCACTGGGACAGCGAATGAAAAACTGTTTTTT. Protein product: CASTGTANEKLFF.